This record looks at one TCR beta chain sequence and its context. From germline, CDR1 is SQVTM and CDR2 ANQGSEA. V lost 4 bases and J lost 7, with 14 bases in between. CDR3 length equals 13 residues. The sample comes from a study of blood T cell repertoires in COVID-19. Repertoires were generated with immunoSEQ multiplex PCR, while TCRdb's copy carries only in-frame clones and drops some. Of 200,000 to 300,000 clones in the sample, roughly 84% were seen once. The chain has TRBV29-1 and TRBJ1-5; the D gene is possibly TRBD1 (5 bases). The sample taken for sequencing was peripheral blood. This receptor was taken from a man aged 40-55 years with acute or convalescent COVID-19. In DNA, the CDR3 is TGCAGCGTTGGGGCCGGGGGGATCCAGCCCCAGCATTTT. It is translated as CSVGAGGIQPQHF. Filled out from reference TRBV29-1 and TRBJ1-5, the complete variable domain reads SAVISQKPSRDICQRGTSLTIQCQVDSQVTMMFWYRQQPGQSLTLIATANQGSEATYESGFVIDKFPISRPNLTFSTLTVSNMSPEDSSIYLCSVGAGGIQPQHFGDGTRLSIL.